This TCR beta chain was obtained from a study of immune cell composition in non-small cell lung cancer. Study results and limitations: Smoking pack-years did not significantly correlate with tumour TCR-beta clonality. Lung squamous cell carcinoma tumours had significantly higher top 10 clone scores and productive clonality than lung adenocarcinoma.

TCRdb's copy holds only in-frame clones and misses some; the assay was immunoSEQ multiplex PCR. The table records over 9,500 clones, under 65% of them present only once. For this clone: What it binds is not known.

This CDR3 spans 13 amino acids. Germline CDR1 and CDR2: SGHTA and FQGNSA. Trimming cost V 5 bases and J 6 bases, with 14 bases left between them. Input material: lung tumor tissue. The receptor was isolated from a human donor with non-small cell lung cancer. This chain connects TRBV7-2 to TRBJ2-7; no definite D call. CDR3 in DNA: TGTGCCAGCAGCGATAACGGAGTCGGCGAGCAGTACTTC. Its protein product is CASSDNGVGEQYF.